The 25 T cell receptor beta chains given below trace back to one sample, sequenced in a study of T cell responses to AZD1222 COVID-19 vaccine (dated by TCRdb to the early 2020s). The library was generated by the immunoSEQ multiplex PCR assay. TCRdb carries this immuneACCESS record with in-frame sequences only. Its versions omit some clonotypes, under half of them owing to an unresolved V gene in the studies checked, with the rest unexplained. The sample data list more than 110,000 clones, and 80% to 95% of these were observed just once. Roughly 3.6% of the sample is in the top ten clones. The time point tag for this specimen amounts to: about 28 days (+/-7) after the second vaccine dose. The sequenced sample was peripheral blood, obtained 28 days after the second AZD1222 dose. The receptors were sampled from an adult who received the AZD1222 COVID-19 vaccine.

The rearrangement uses TRBV19 and TRBJ2-7, with 10 bases matching TRBD1. Germline V CDR1 and CDR2: LNHDA, SQIVND (reference sequence). The CDR3 sequence is 14 residues long. V lost 4 bases to trimming and J lost 2 bases; unmatched junction nucleotides: 2. The CDR3, as DNA: TGTGCCAGTAGTAAGACAGGGGGCACCTACGAGCAGTACTTC. This sequence encodes CASSKTGGTYEQYF. Full variable domain (remainder filled in from reference TRBV19 and TRBJ2-7): DGGITQSPKYLFRKEGQNVTLSCEQNLNHDAMYWYRQDPGQGLRLIYYSQIVNDFQKGDIAEGYSVSREKKESFPLTVTSAQKNPTAFYLCASSKTGGTYEQYFGPGTRLTVT.

The chain recombines TRBV7-9 with TRBJ2-3, with no clear D. V dropped 2 bases and J dropped 2 bases, with 14 bases sitting between them. This CDR3 is 16 amino acids long. Germline V CDR1 and CDR2: SEHNR, FQNEAQ (reference sequence). CDR3 in DNA: TGTGCCAGCAGCTTACCGAGAGAGAGGTCCACAGATACGCAGTATTTT. Encoded protein: CASSLPRERSTDTQYF.

J is TRBJ2-1 and V is TRBV19, with D hard to call. Per germline, CDR1 LNHDA and CDR2 SQIVND (reference sequence). The CDR3 is made up of 12 amino acids. CDR3 residues: CGTQGAYNEQFF. CDR3 bases: TGTGGGACCCAAGGAGCCTACAATGAGCAGTTCTTC.

The chain has TRBV5-5 and TRBJ2-6; 12 nucleotides line up with TRBD1. V trimming: 5 bases; J trimming: 3 bases; junction bases outside the gene matches: 12. Germline V gives CDR1 SGHKS, CDR2 YYEKEE (reference sequence). CDR3 length equals 19 residues. CDR3 region: CASSSDPGQGALGANVLTF. The CDR3 coding sequence is TGTGCCAGCAGTTCAGACCCGGGACAGGGGGCGCTTGGGGCCAACGTCCTGACTTTC. Together with reference TRBV5-5 and TRBJ2-6, the CDR3 gives the full variable domain: DAGVTQSPTHLIKTRGQQVTLRCSPISGHKSVSWYQQVLGQGPQFIFQYYEKEERGRGNFPDRFSARQFPNYSSELNVNALLLGDSALYLCASSSDPGQGALGANVLTFGAGSRLTVL.

Comments on this clone: The same CDR3 arises from other DNA sequences in this sample as well. The chain combines TRBV27 with TRBJ1-1; 8 bases line up with TRBD1. V lost 5 bases to trimming and J lost 3 bases; unmatched junction nucleotides: 8. Germline CDR1 and CDR2: MNHEY and SMNVEV (reference sequence). The CDR3 length is 15 residues. DNA of the CDR3: TGTGCCAGCAGTCCCGGAACAGGGGGATACACTGAAGCTTTCTTT. It translates to CASSPGTGGYTEAFF.

The chain uses TRBV13 and TRBJ2-5; a weak D match, TRBD2 (6 bases). The CDR3 contains 14 residues. Trimming took 4 bases from V and 0 from J, leaving 9 bases between them. Germline lookup yields CDR1 PRHDT and CDR2 FYEKMQ (reference sequence). CDR3 residues: CASSYRDYQETQYF. In nucleotides, the CDR3 is TGTGCCAGCAGCTACCGGGACTACCAAGAGACCCAGTACTTC.

This sequence joins TRBV27 and TRBJ2-5, with 7 positions matching TRBD2. Germline assignment: CDR1 MNHEY and CDR2 SMNVEV (reference sequence). The V gene end was trimmed by 6 bases and the J gene end by 5 bases; junction bases not matched to a gene: 12. The CDR3 consists of 15 residues. CDR3 DNA: TGTGCCAGCAGCGTATCGCGGGAGACGTTTGAGACCCAGTACTTC. This gives the protein CASSVSRETFETQYF.

This rearrangement joins TRBV11-2 to TRBJ1-4; D might be TRBD1 (5 bases). The CDR3 loop spans 12 amino acids. Germline CDR1 reads SGHAT; CDR2 reads FQNNGV. V was cut by 1 base and J by 16 bases, with 13 bases left in between. The CDR3 DNA follows: TGTGCCAGCAGCTTAGGGGGCCCGGGGCCGTTTTTT. Residues: CASSLGGPGPFF.

This rearrangement joins TRBV4-3 to TRBJ2-1; TRBD2 is a possible D gene (6 bases). The V end was cut by 1 base, the J end by 0 bases, with 10 bases between. CDR1 LGHNA and CDR2 YSLEER come from the germline V gene. The CDR3 is made up of 16 amino acids. This CDR3 reads CASSQVGGYSYNEQFF. CDR3 in DNA: TGCGCCAGCAGCCAAGTTGGAGGGTACTCCTACAATGAGCAGTTCTTC.

This sequence joins TRBV5-1 and TRBJ1-1; maybe TRBD1 (5 bases). CDR3 length: 15 amino acids. Per germline, CDR1 SGHRS and CDR2 YFSETQ. V gave up 5 bases and J gave up 0 bases, with 14 bases separating them. DNA for the CDR3: TGCGCCAGCAGAAGGGGCTTGACTATGAACACTGAAGCTTTCTTT. Amino acids: CASRRGLTMNTEAFF.

V gene TRBV9 combines with J gene TRBJ1-1; D may be TRBD1 (5 bases). Trimming stripped 4 bases from V and 4 bases from J, with 14 bases between. There are 14 residues in the CDR3. Germline lookup yields CDR1 SGDLS and CDR2 YYNGEE. CDR3: CASSSQGRGTEAFF. CDR3 bases: TGTGCCAGCAGCTCGCAGGGTAGGGGCACTGAAGCTTTCTTT.

The chain uses TRBV29-1 and TRBJ2-7; D uncertain. Between the trimmed V and J ends, which lost 6 bases and 1 base, there was a span of 13 bases. The CDR3 consists of 13 residues. Germline CDR1 and CDR2: SQVTM and ANQGSEA. This chain's CDR3 is CSVARPLSYEQYF. CDR3 nucleotide sequence: TGCAGCGTGGCCAGACCCCTTTCCTACGAGCAGTACTTC.

This chain joins TRBV29-1 and TRBJ1-6; 7 nucleotides align to TRBD1. The CDR3 runs to 14 residues. Germline lookup yields CDR1 SQVTM and CDR2 ANQGSEA. J gave up 6 bases and V 5 bases, and 7 bases lay outside the gene matches. CDR3 in DNA: TGCAGCGTTCAAACAGGGGCCGCTAATTCACCCCTCCACTTT. Its protein is CSVQTGAANSPLHF.

Turning to this clone: One end of the junction is discordant with germline, which a read error may explain. This chain connects TRBV7-2 to TRBJ2-7; TRBD1 matches at 7 bases. CDR3 size: 15 residues. Germline V gives CDR1 SGHTA, CDR2 FQGNSA. The CDR3 sequence is CASSVARQGNYEQYF. CDR3 coding DNA: TGTGCCAGCAGCGTAGCTAGACAGGGAAATTACGAGCAGTACTTC.

This chain joins TRBV7-2 and TRBJ1-1; D call uncertain. With 4 bases removed from V and 2 bases from J, the gap between germline ends came to 14 bases. Germline-derived CDR1 and CDR2 are SGHTA and FQGNSA. This CDR3 has 15 amino acids. CDR3 loop: CASSSAAQFNTEAFF. DNA of the CDR3: TGTGCCAGCAGCTCAGCTGCACAATTCAACACTGAAGCTTTCTTT. Together with reference TRBV7-2 and TRBJ1-1, the CDR3 gives the full variable domain: GAGVSQSPSNKVTEKGKDVELRCDPISGHTALYWYRQSLGQGLEFLIYFQGNSAPDKSGLPSDRFSAERTGGSVSTLTIQRTQQEDSAVYLCASSSAAQFNTEAFFGQGTRLTVV.

V and J are TRBV18 and TRBJ2-1; 10 positions agree with TRBD1. V lost 3 bases to trimming and J lost 1 base; unmatched junction nucleotides: 6. Germline V lookup: CDR1 KGHSH, CDR2 LQKENI. The CDR3 contains 17 residues. The CDR3: CASSPRDRGGSYNEQFF. The CDR3 DNA sequence: TGTGCCAGCTCACCCCGGGACAGGGGTGGGTCCTACAATGAGCAGTTCTTC.

J is TRBJ2-1 and V is TRBV7-9; either TRBD1 or TRBD2 may fit D (5 bases each). This CDR3 is built from 15 residues. The ends were cut back, 5 bases at V and 2 bases at J, with 13 bases in the middle. Germline CDR1 SEHNR, CDR2 FQNEAQ (reference sequence). The CDR3 bases are TGTGCCAGCAGCCGGGGCGTGGGTGCCTACAATGAGCAGTTCTTC. This translates into CASSRGVGAYNEQFF.

The genes are TRBV19 and TRBJ2-7; 9 bases align to TRBD1. The CDR3 covers 15 residues. The trim removed 6 bases at V and 3 bases at J, leaving 9 bases unmatched. Germline values: CDR1 LNHDA, CDR2 SQIVND (reference sequence). DNA of the CDR3: TGTGCCAGTAGATTCGGGACAGGGAATTTCTACGAGCAGTACTTC. Translating it yields CASRFGTGNFYEQYF.

This chain connects TRBV28 to TRBJ1-1; perhaps TRBD1 as D (5 bases). CDR1 is MDHEN and CDR2 is SYDVKM in the germline V gene. The CDR3 length is 11 residues. Trimming stripped 10 bases from V and 7 bases from J, with 13 bases between. CDR3: CAIRRGDEAFF. CDR3 sequence (DNA): TGTGCCATAAGGCGGGGCGATGAAGCTTTCTTT.

The chain employs TRBV11-1 and TRBJ2-2; 10 bases are a match to TRBD2. The CDR3 contains 16 residues. J lost 1 base, V lost 5 bases, and 4 bases had no gene match. Germline V lookup: CDR1 SGHAT, CDR2 FQDESV (reference sequence). The CDR3 bases are TGTGCCAGCAGCCCTGGACTAGCGGAGAACACCGGGGAGCTGTTTTTT. Translated, it gives CASSPGLAENTGELFF.

The chain links TRBV3-1 (or the pseudogene TRBV3-2) to TRBJ2-2, with D unclear. This CDR3 region has 13 residues. Trimming removed 2 bases from V and 5 bases from J, with 6 bases in between. Germline V CDR1 and CDR2: LGHDT, YNNKEL (reference sequence). The chain's CDR3 is CASSQLGTGELFF. DNA of the CDR3: TGTGCCAGCAGCCAATTAGGGACCGGGGAGCTGTTTTTT.

The chain combines TRBV2 with TRBJ2-1, with 9 bases identical to TRBD2. Germline V CDR1 and CDR2: SNHLY, FYNNEI. After removal of 5 bases from V and 6 bases from J, the junction contained 8 bases not matched to a gene. The CDR3 spans 15 residues. This CDR3 reads CASSSWASGTNEQFF. Here the CDR3 DNA reads TGTGCCAGCAGTTCCTGGGCTAGCGGGACCAATGAGCAGTTCTTC.

This clone was recorded once. The chain links TRBV28 to TRBJ2-4; 12 nucleotides agree with TRBD2. CDR3 length: 18 residues. Germline V gives CDR1 MDHEN, CDR2 SYDVKM. V trimming: 3 bases; J trimming: 6 bases; junction bases outside the gene matches: 12. CDR3 in DNA: TGTGCCAGCAGTTTTGGCCCTAGCGGGAGGGGCTGGGGAAACATTCAGTACTTC. Translated: CASSFGPSGRGWGNIQYF.

This clone was counted once. This chain connects TRBV7-9 to TRBJ1-1, with D perhaps matching TRBD1 (5 bases). Per the germline V gene, CDR1 is SEHNR and CDR2 is FQNEAQ (reference sequence). The V and J ends lost 1 base and 3 bases respectively, with 6 bases between them. This CDR3 comprises 13 residues. The DNA for the CDR3 is TGTGCCAGCAGCTTAGAAGGGGACACTGAAGCTTTCTTT. It encodes CASSLEGDTEAFF.

The genes are TRBV6-5 and TRBJ1-3; weak D call: TRBD1 (5 bases). The CDR3 totals 15 residues. With 4 bases removed from V and 0 bases from J, the gap between germline ends came to 10 bases. Germline loops: CDR1 MNHEY, CDR2 SVGAGI. The CDR3 nucleotides read TGTGCCAGCAGTTCAGGGTTCCGCTCTGGAAACACCATATATTTT. Translated, it gives CASSSGFRSGNTIYF.